The present T cell receptor beta chain was sequenced within a study of blood T cell repertoires in COVID-19. For the study at large: Sites in the United States, Italy and Spain provided acute and convalescent COVID-19 samples. From T cells, B-cell-depleted T cells, or PBMCs came the material, which was cDNA or gDNA.

The CDR3 consists of 13 residues. V was pared by 8 bases and J by 5 bases, with 7 bases of the junction left unmatched. Study processing details: Using reference gene primer amplification, nucleated cell counts were estimated. Repertoires were generated with immunoSEQ multiplex PCR, while TCRdb's copy carries only in-frame clones and drops some. That table furnishes V, J and clone size, whereas the DNA furnished D and trimming. This table has fewer than 200,000 clones, roughly 73% appearing once. The V call is TRBV12-3 or TRBV12-4, the J call TRBJ1-1; TRBD1 agrees at 8 bases. The specimen was peripheral blood. This TCR derives from a man in his 70s with acute or convalescent COVID-19. CDR3 nucleotides: TGTGCCAGCGACAGGACAGGGAGAACTGAAGCTTTCTTT. Protein product: CASDRTGRTEAFF.